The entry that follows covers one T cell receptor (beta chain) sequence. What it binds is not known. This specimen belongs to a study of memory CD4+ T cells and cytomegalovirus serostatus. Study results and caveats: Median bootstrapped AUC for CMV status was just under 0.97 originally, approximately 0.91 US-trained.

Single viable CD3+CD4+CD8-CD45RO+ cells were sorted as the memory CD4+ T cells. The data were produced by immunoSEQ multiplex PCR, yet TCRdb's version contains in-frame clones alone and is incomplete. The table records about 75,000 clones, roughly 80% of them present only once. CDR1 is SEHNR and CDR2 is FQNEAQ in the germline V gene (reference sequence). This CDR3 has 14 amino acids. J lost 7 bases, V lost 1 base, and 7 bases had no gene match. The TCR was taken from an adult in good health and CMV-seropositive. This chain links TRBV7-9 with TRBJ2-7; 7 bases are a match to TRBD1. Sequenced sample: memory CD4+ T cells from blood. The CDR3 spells CASSLVQGVREQYF. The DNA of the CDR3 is TGTGCCAGCAGCTTAGTTCAGGGGGTGAGGGAGCAGTACTTC. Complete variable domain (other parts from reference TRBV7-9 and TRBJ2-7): DTGVSQNPRHKITKRGQNVTFRCDPISEHNRLYWYRQTLGQGPEFLTYFQNEAQLEKSRLLSDRFSAERPKGSFSTLEIQRTEQGDSAMYLCASSLVQGVREQYFGPGTRLTVT.